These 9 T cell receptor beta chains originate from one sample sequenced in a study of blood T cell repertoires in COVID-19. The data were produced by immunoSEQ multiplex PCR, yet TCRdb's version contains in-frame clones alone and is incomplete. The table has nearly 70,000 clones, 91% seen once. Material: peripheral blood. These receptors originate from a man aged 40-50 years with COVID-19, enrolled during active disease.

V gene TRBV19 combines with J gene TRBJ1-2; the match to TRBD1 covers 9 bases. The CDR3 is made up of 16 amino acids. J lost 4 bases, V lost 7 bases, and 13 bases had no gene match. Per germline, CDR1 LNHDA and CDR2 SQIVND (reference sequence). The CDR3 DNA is TGTGCCAGTATCTCTCTACCGGACAGGGGTGGCTATGGCTACACCTTC. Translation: CASISLPDRGGYGYTF.

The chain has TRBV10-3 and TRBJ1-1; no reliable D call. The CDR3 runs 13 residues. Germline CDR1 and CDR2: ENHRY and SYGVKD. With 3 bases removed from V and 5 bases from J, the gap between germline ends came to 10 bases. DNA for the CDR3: TGTGCCATCAGTGACGGGAGGGAGACTGAAGCTTTCTTT. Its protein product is CAISDGRETEAFF.

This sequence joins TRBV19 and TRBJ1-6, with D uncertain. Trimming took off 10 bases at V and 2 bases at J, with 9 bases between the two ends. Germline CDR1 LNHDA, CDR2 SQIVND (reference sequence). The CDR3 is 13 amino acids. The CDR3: CATRGTYNSPLHF. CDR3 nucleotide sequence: TGTGCCACACGAGGCACCTATAATTCACCCCTCCACTTT.

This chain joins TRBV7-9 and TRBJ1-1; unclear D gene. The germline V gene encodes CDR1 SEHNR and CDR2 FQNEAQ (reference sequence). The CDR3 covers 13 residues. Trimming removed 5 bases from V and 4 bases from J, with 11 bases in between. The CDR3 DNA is TGTGCCAGCAGCACATCATCGGGCACTGAAGCTTTCTTT. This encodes CASSTSSGTEAFF.

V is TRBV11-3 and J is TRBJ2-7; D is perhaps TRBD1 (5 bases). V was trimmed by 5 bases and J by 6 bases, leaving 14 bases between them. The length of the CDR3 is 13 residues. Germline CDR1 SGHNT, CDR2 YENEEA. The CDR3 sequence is CASSLGQSGEQYF. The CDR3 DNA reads TGTGCCAGCAGCCTTGGACAATCTGGCGAGCAGTACTTC.

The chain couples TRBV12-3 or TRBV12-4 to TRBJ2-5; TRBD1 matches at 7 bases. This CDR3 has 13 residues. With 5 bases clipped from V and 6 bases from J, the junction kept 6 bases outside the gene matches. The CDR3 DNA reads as TGTGCCAGCAGTCTCGACAGGGTAAAGACCCAGTACTTC. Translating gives CASSLDRVKTQYF.

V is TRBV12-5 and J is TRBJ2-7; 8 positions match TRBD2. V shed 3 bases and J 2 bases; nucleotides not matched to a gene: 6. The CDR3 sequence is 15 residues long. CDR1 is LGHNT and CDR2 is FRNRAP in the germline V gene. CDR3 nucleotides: TGTGCTAGTGGTTTCCCCCGAGCGGGGGCCTACGAGCAGTACTTC. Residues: CASGFPRAGAYEQYF.

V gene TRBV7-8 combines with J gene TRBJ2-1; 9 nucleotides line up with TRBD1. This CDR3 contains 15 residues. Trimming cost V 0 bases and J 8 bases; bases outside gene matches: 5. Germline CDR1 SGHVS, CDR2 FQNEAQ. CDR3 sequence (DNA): TGTGCCAGCAGCTTAGCGAAGACAGGGGGTTATGAGCAGTTCTTC. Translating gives CASSLAKTGGYEQFF.

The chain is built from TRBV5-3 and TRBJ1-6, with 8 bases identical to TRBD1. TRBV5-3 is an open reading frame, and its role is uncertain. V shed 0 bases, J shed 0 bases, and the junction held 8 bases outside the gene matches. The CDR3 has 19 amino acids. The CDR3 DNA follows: TGTGCCAGAAGCTTGGAAGCCCGGACAGGGAGCTCCTATAATTCACCCCTCCACTTT. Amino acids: CARSLEARTGSSYNSPLHF.